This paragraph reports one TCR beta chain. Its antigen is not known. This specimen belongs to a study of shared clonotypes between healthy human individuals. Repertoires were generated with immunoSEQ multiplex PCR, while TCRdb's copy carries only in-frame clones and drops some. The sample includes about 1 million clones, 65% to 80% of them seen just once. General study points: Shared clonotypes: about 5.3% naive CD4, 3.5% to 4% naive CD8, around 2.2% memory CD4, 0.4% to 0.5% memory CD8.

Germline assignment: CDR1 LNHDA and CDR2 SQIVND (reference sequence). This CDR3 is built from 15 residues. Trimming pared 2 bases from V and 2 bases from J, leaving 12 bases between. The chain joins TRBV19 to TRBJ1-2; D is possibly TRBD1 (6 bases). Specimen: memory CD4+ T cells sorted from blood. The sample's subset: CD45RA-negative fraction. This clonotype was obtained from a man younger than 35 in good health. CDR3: CASSINRDTNYGYTF. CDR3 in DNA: TGTGCCAGTAGTATAAACCGGGACACCAACTATGGCTACACCTTC.